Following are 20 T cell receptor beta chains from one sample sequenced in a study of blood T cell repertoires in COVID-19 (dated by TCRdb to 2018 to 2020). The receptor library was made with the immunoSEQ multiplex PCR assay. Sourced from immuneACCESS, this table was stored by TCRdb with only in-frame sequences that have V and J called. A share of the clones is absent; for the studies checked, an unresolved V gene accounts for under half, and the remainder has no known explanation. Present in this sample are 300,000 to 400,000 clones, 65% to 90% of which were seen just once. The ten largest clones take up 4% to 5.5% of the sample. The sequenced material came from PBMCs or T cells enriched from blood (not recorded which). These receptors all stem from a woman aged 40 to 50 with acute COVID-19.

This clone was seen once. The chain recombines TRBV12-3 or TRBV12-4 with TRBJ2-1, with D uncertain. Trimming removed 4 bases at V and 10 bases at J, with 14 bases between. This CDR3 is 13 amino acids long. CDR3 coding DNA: TGTGCCAGCAGTTCGACACAGTCTGGGGAGCAGTTCTTC. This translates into CASSSTQSGEQFF.

This CDR3 reads CASSLRAGGGTGELFF. The CDR3 DNA reads as TGCGCCAGCAGCTTGAGGGCGGGAGGTGGCACCGGGGAGCTGTTTTTT. The chain employs TRBV5-1 and TRBJ2-2; 8 bases fit TRBD2. CDR3 length: 16 amino acids. CDR1 SGHRS and CDR2 YFSETQ come from the germline V gene. Losses at the gene ends were 1 base for V and 4 bases for J; bases not matched to a gene: 6.

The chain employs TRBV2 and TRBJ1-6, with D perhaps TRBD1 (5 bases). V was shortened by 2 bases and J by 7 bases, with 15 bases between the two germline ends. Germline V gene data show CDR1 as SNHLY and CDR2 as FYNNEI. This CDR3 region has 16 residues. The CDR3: CASSEQGPYTNSPLHF. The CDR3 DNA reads TGTGCCAGCAGTGAACAGGGCCCTTACACCAATTCACCCCTCCACTTT.

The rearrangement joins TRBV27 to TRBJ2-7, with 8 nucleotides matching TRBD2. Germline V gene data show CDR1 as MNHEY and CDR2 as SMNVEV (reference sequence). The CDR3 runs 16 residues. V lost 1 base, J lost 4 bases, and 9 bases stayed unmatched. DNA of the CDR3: TGTGCCAGCAGTTTATTCTATAAGCGGGAGCGGTACGAGCAGTACTTC. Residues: CASSLFYKRERYEQYF.

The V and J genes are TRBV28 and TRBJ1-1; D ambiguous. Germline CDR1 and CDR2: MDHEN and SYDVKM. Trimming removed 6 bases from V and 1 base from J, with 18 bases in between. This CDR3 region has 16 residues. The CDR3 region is CASSLGRRVGNTEAFF. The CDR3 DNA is TGTGCCAGCAGCCTGGGCAGGAGGGTGGGGAACACTGAAGCTTTCTTT.

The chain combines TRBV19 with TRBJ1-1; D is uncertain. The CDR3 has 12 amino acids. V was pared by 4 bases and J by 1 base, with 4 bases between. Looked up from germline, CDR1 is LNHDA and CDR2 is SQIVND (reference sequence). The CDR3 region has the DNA TGTGCCAGTAGTAACAGGAACACTGAAGCTTTCTTT. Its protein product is CASSNRNTEAFF.

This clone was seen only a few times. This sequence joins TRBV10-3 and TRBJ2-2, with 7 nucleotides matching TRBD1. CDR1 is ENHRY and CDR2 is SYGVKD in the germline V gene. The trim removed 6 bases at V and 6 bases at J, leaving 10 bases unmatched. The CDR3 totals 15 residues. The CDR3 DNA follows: TGTGCCATCAGGGACAGGCCGCAAAGTGCCGGGGAGCTGTTTTTT. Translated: CAIRDRPQSAGELFF.

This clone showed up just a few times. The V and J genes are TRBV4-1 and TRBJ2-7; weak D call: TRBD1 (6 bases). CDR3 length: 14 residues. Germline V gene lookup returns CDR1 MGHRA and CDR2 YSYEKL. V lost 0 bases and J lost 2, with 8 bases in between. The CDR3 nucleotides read TGCGCCAGCAGCCAAGACAGGGGCCCCTACGAGCAGTACTTC. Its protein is CASSQDRGPYEQYF.

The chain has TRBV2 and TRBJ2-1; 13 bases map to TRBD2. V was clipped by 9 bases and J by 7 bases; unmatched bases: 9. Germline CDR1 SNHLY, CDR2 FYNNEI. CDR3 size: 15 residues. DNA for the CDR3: TGTGCCAGTTCCCTACTAGCGGGAGGGGGTAATGAGCAGTTCTTC. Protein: CASSLLAGGGNEQFF.

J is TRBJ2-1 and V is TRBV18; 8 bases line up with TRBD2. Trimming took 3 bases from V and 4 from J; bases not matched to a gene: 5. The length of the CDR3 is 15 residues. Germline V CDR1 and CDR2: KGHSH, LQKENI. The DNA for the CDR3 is TGTGCCAGCTCACCGGACGGGGGGGGTTACAATGAGCAGTTCTTC. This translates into CASSPDGGGYNEQFF.

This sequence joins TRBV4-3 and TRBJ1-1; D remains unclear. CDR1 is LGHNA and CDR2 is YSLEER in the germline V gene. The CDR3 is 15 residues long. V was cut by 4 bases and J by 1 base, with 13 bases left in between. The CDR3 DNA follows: TGCGCCAGCAGCCCCACGAAAGACACGAACACTGAAGCTTTCTTT. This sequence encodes CASSPTKDTNTEAFF.

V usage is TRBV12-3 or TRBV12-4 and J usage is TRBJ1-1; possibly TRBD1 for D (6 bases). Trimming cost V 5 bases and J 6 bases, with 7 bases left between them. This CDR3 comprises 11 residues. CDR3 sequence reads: CASSRTAEAFF. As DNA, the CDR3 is TGTGCCAGCAGTCGGACAGCTGAAGCTTTCTTT.

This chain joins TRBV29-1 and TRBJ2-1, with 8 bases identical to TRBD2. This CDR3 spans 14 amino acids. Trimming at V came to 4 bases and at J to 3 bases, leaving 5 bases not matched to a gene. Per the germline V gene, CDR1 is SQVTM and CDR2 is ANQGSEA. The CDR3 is CSVVRREDYNEQFF. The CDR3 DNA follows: TGCAGCGTTGTTCGGCGGGAGGACTACAATGAGCAGTTCTTC.

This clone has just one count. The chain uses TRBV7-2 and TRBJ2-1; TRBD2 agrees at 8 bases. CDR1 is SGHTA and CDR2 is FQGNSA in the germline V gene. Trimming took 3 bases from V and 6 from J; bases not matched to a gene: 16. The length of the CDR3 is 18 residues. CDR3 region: CASSLETKLAVLGNEQFF. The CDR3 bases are TGTGCCAGCAGCTTGGAGACAAAACTAGCGGTCTTGGGCAATGAGCAGTTCTTC. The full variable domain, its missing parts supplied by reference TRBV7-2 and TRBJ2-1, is GAGVSQSPSNKVTEKGKDVELRCDPISGHTALYWYRQSLGQGLEFLIYFQGNSAPDKSGLPSDRFSAERTGGSVSTLTIQRTQQEDSAVYLCASSLETKLAVLGNEQFFGPGTRLTVL.

The CDR3 loop reads CASGTALTGELFF. The CDR3 DNA is TGTGCTTCTGGGACAGCTCTAACCGGGGAGCTGTTTTTT. J is TRBJ2-2 and V is TRBV28; 7 positions agree with TRBD1. The CDR3 totals 13 residues. Germline values: CDR1 MDHEN, CDR2 SYDVKM.

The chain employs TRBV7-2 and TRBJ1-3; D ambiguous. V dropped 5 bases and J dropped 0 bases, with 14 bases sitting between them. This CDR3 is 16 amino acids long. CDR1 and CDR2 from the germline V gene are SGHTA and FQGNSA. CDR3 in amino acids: CASSPVGTRSGNTIYF. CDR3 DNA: TGTGCCAGCAGCCCTGTTGGCACACGCTCTGGAAACACCATATATTTT.

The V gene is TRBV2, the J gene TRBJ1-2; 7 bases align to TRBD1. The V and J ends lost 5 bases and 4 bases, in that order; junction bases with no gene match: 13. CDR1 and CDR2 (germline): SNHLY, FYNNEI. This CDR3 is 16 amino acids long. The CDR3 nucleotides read TGTGCCAGCAGTCAAGGAGGGCGGGACAGACCCTATGGCTACACCTTC. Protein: CASSQGGRDRPYGYTF.

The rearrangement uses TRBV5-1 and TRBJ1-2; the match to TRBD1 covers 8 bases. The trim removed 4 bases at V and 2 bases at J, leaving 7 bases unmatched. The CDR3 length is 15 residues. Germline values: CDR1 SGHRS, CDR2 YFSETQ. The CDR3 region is CASSPGQARNYGYTF. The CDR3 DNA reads TGCGCCAGCAGCCCGGGACAGGCGAGGAACTATGGCTACACCTTC.

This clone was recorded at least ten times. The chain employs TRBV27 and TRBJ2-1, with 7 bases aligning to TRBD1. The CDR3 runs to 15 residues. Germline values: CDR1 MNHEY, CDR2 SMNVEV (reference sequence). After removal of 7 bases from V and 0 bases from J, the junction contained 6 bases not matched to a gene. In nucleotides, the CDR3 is TGTGCCAGCAATACAGGGGCTAGCTCCTACAATGAGCAGTTCTTC. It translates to CASNTGASSYNEQFF.

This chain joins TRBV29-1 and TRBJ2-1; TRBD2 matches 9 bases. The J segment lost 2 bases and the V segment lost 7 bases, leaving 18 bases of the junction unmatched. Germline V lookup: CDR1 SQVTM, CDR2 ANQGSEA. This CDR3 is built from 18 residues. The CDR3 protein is CSAPFGLAGWGAYNEQFF. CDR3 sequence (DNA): TGCAGCGCCCCTTTCGGGCTAGCGGGATGGGGGGCCTACAATGAGCAGTTCTTC.